These 10 T cell receptor beta chains were sequenced from one sample in a study of shared clonotypes between healthy human individuals. Profiled with immunoSEQ multiplex PCR; TCRdb holds only in-frame clones, not every one. The sample contains more than 2,000,000 clones, just over 90% of which appear only once. Sequencing input: naive CD4+ T cells sorted from blood. As to subset: CD45RA+ positively selected. The receptors shown here come from a man between 18 and 29 years old in good health.

CDR3 residues: CASSSVGNTEAFF. Here the CDR3 DNA reads TGTGCCAGCAGCAGCGTAGGGAACACTGAAGCTTTCTTT. The J gene is TRBJ1-1, the V gene TRBV14; D unresolved. The CDR3 contains 13 residues. Per germline, CDR1 SGHDN and CDR2 FVKESK. V was pared by 5 bases and J by 1 base, with 8 bases between.

This chain uses TRBV6-5 with TRBJ2-6, with D unresolved. The germline V gene has CDR1 MNHEY and CDR2 SVGAGI. The CDR3 has 15 amino acids. V lost 6 bases and J lost 0, with 9 bases in between. CDR3 DNA: TGTGCCAGCAGACCGGGCTACTCTGGGGCCAACGTCCTGACTTTC. Translating gives CASRPGYSGANVLTF.

The genes are TRBV15 and TRBJ1-3; D is unclear. V was clipped by 0 bases and J by 4 bases, with 13 bases between them. The germline V gene has CDR1 LNHNV and CDR2 YYDKDF (reference sequence). The CDR3 length is 16 residues. The CDR3 sequence: CATSRDLPGSGNTIYF. CDR3 in DNA: TGTGCCACCAGCAGAGATCTGCCAGGTTCAGGAAACACCATATATTTT.

This clone was picked up one time. The chain has TRBV5-1 and TRBJ2-1, with D maybe TRBD1 (6 bases). CDR1 SGHRS and CDR2 YFSETQ come from the germline V gene. The CDR3 is 17 amino acids. With 6 bases removed from V and 2 bases from J, the gap between germline ends came to 21 bases. CDR3: CASTIDTGSSAYNEQFF. CDR3 coding DNA: TGCGCCAGCACCATAGATACAGGGAGTAGCGCCTACAATGAGCAGTTCTTC. Full variable domain (rest looked up from reference TRBV5-1 and TRBJ2-1): KAGVTQTPRYLIKTRGQQVTLSCSPISGHRSVSWYQQTPGQGLQFLFEYFSETQRNKGNFPGRFSGRQFSNSRSEMNVSTLELGDSALYLCASTIDTGSSAYNEQFFGPGTRLTVL.

The chain couples TRBV6-6 to TRBJ2-7; D possibly corresponds to TRBD2 (6 bases). Germline CDR1 reads MNHNY; CDR2 reads SVGAGI (reference sequence). Trimming removed 10 bases from V and 3 bases from J, with 19 bases in between. The CDR3 runs to 14 residues. The CDR3 region has the DNA TGTGCCACCAGACAATCACGGGAGTTCTACGAGCAGTACTTC. Translation: CATRQSREFYEQYF.

J is TRBJ2-7 and V is TRBV10-3; 10 positions agree with TRBD2. J lost 7 bases, V lost 5 bases, and 17 bases had no gene match. The CDR3 length is 17 residues. CDR1 is ENHRY and CDR2 is SYGVKD in the germline V gene. The CDR3, as DNA: TGTGCCATCAGTAGAAGCGGGAGGGCCATGGCAGCTAGTGAGCAGTACTTC. Its translation is CAISRSGRAMAASEQYF.

The chain combines TRBV5-4 with TRBJ2-1; 7 nucleotides align to TRBD1. Germline trimming cut 4 bases from V and 7 bases from J; bases unmatched to any gene: 11. The CDR3 is 15 residues long. Germline CDR1 and CDR2: SGHNT and YYREEE (reference sequence). CDR3 region: CASSPGQVLSNEQFF. In DNA, the CDR3 is TGTGCCAGCAGCCCAGGACAGGTTTTATCAAATGAGCAGTTCTTC.

For the CDR3, the DNA is TGTGCCAGCTCTTTCGGGGCCCAAGAGACCCAGTACTTC. As protein: CASSFGAQETQYF. This chain connects TRBV7-2 to TRBJ2-5; possibly TRBD1 or TRBD2 for D (5 bases each). V lost 8 bases and J lost 1, with 11 bases in between. Germline V gene data show CDR1 as SGHTA and CDR2 as FQGNSA. The CDR3 spans 13 residues.

A note on this clone: The same CDR3 arises from other DNA sequences in this sample as well. The chain is built from TRBV6-5 and TRBJ1-1; D remains ambiguous. From germline, CDR1 is MNHEY and CDR2 SVGAGI. The CDR3 is made up of 13 amino acids. Deletions cut 2 bases from V and 0 bases from J, with 4 bases between. The CDR3 loop is CASSYQVNTEAFF. The CDR3, as DNA: TGTGCCAGCAGTTACCAAGTGAACACTGAAGCTTTCTTT.

J is TRBJ2-1 and V is TRBV5-6, with TRBD2 matching 7 bases. CDR3 length equals 14 residues. Germline CDR1 SGHDT, CDR2 YYEEEE. V lost 4 bases to trimming and J lost 7 bases; unmatched junction nucleotides: 8. CDR3 DNA sequence: TGTGCCAGCAGCCCAGACTTGGGGGGGAATGAGCAGTTCTTC. It is translated as CASSPDLGGNEQFF.